This T cell receptor beta chain was sequenced in a study of CD8 T cells in Susac syndrome. CD8+ and CD4+ blood T cells underwent TCR beta sequencing. An input of roughly 0.5 to 1 ug of RNA was subjected to reverse transcription using random hexamers. TCRdb reanalysed the immunoSEQ multiplex PCR reads using MiXCR and keeps one entry per CDR3 protein. The table records around 190,000 distinct CDR3 sequences, 85% to 95% of them present only once. Per the germline V gene, CDR1 is LNHDA and CDR2 is SQIVND (reference sequence). The CDR3 is 15 residues long. V shed 4 bases, J shed 3 bases, and the junction held 9 bases outside the gene matches.

The sequencing input was CD4+ T cells from PBMCs. This sequence originates from a human donor in good health. The rearrangement uses TRBV19 and TRBJ2-7, with TRBD1 identical over 7 bases. The DNA of the CDR3 is TGTGCCAGTAGTACCCTCCGGACAGGAAGCTACGAGCAGTACTTC. Translated: CASSTLRTGSYEQYF.